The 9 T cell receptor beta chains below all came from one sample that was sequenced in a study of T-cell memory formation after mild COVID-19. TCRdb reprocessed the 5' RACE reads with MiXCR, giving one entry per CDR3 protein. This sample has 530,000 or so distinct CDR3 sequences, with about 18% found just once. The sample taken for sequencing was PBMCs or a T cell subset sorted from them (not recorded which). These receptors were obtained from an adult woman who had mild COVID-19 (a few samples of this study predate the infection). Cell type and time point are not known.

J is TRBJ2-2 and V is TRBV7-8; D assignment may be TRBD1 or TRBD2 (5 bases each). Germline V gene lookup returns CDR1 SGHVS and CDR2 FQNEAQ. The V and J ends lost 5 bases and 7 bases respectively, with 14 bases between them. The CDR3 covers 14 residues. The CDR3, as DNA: TGTGCCAGCAGCCAGGGACGGATAATCGGGGAGCTGTTTTTT. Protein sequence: CASSQGRIIGELFF. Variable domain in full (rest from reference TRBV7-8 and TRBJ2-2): GAGVSQSPRYKVAKRGQDVALRCDPISGHVSLFWYQQALGQGPEFLTYFQNEAQLDKSGLPSDRFFAERPEGSVSTLKIQRTQQEDSAVYLCASSQGRIIGELFFGEGSRLTVL.

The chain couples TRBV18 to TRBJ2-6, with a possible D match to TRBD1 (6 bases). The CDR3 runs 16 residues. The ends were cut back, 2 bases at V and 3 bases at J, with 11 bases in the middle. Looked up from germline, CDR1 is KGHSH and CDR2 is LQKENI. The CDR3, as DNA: TGTGCCAGCTCACCATGGGACATTGGTGGGGCCAACGTCCTGACTTTC. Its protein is CASSPWDIGGANVLTF.

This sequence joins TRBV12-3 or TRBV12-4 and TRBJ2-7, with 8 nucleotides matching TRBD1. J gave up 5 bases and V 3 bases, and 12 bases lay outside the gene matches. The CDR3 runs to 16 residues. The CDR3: CASSFSRRDRPNEQYF. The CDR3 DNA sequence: TGTGCCAGCAGTTTTTCCAGACGGGACAGGCCCAACGAGCAGTACTTC.

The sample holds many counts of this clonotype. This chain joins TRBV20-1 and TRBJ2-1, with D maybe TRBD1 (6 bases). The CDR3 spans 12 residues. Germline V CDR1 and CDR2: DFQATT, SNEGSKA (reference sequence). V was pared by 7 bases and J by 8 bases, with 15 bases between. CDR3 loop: CSVRRGHDEQFF. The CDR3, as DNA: TGCAGTGTTCGACGGGGACACGATGAGCAGTTCTTC.

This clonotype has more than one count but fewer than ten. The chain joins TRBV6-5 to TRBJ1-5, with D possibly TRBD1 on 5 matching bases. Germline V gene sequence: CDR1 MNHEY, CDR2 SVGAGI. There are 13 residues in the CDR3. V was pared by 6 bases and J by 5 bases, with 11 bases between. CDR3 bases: TGTGCCAGCAGACAGGACGGGTATCAGCCCCAGCATTTT. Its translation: CASRQDGYQPQHF.

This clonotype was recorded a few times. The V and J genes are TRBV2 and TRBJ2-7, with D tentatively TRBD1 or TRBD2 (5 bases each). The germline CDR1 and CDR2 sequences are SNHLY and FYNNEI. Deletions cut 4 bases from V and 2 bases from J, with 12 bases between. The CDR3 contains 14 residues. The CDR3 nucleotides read TGTGCCAGCAGTGCCGGGACGGTGGCCTACGAGCAGTACTTC. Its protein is CASSAGTVAYEQYF.

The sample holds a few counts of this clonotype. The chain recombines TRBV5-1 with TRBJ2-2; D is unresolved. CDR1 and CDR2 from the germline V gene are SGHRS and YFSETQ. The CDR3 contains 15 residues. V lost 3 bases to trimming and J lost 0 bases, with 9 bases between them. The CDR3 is CASSSHTPNTGELFF. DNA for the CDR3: TGCGCCAGCAGCTCCCACACTCCGAACACCGGGGAGCTGTTTTTT.

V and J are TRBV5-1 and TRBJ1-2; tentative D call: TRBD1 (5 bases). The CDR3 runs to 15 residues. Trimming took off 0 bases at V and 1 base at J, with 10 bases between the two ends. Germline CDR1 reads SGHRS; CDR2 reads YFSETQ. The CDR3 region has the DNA TGCGCCAGCAGCTTGGCGGGGGATTATAACTATGGCTACACCTTC. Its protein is CASSLAGDYNYGYTF.

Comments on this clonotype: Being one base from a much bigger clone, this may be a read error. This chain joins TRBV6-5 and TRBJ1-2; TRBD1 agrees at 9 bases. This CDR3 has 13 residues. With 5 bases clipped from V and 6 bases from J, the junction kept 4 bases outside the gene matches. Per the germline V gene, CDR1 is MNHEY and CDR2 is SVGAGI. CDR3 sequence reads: CASSDGTGNGYTF. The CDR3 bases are TGTGCCAGCAGTGACGGGACAGGGAATGGCTACACCTTC.